This is a list of T cell receptor beta chains from one sample in a study of blood T cell repertoires in COVID-19. TCRdb's table, derived via immunoSEQ multiplex PCR, lists solely in-frame clones and lacks some. Among roughly 200,000 clones listed, just under 90% were seen once. Sequencing used peripheral blood. These receptor sequences come from a man aged 55 to 70 who had recovered from COVID-19. Both conserved end residues are part of each CDR3. The order of the fields is clone size, V gene, J gene, D gene, CDR3 protein, CDR3 DNA. D genes are given only for firm matches. Part of the rows lack a size; the others show once, few, many or a class for expanded clones.

size: .
V: TRBV6-5
J: TRBJ2-1
D: TRBD1
CDR3: CASRRQGGYNEQFF
DNA: TGTGCCAGCAGAAGACAGGGCGGCTACAATGAGCAGTTCTTC

size: .
V: TRBV5-1
J: TRBJ2-3
D: .
CDR3: CASSLGLATDTQYF
DNA: TGCGCCAGCAGCTTGGGTCTAGCCACAGATACGCAGTATTTT

size: .
V: TRBV29-1
J: TRBJ1-1
D: TRBD1
CDR3: CSVDRDRNTEAFF
DNA: TGCAGCGTGGACCGGGACAGGAACACTGAAGCTTTCTTT

size: .
V: TRBV28
J: TRBJ1-5
D: .
CDR3: CASDQTGPNQPQHF
DNA: TGTGCCAGTGATCAGACAGGCCCCAATCAGCCCCAGCATTTT

size: .
V: TRBV3-1/TRBV3-2
J: TRBJ2-7
D: TRBD2
CDR3: CASSQWSGLLLAGGDYEQYF
DNA: TGTGCCAGCAGCCAGTGGTCAGGCCTGCTCCTAGCGGGAGGCGACTACGAGCAGTACTTC

size: .
V: TRBV15
J: TRBJ1-5
D: .
CDR3: CATSRDRGGVSNQPQHF
DNA: TGTGCCACCAGCAGAGATAGGGGGGGCGTGAGCAATCAGCCCCAGCATTTT

size: .
V: TRBV6-5
J: TRBJ1-5
D: .
CDR3: CASSSSVDQPQHF
DNA: .

size: .
V: TRBV3-1/TRBV3-2
J: TRBJ2-3
D: .
CDR3: CASSPPQGGTDTQYF
DNA: TGTGCCAGCAGCCCACCCCAGGGGGGAACAGATACGCAGTATTTT

size: once
V: TRBV13
J: TRBJ2-2
D: .
CDR3: CASSLGAGAQGTGELFF
DNA: TGTGCCAGCAGCTTAGGGGCGGGGGCCCAAGGCACCGGGGAGCTGTTTTTT

size: .
V: TRBV7-9
J: TRBJ2-3
D: .
CDR3: CASSSAGGDTQYF
DNA: TGTGCCAGCAGCTCCGCTGGGGGGGATACGCAGTATTTT

size: .
V: TRBV9
J: TRBJ2-3
D: .
CDR3: CASGQATDTQYF
DNA: TGTGCCAGCGGGCAGGCCACAGATACGCAGTATTTT

size: .
V: TRBV29-1
J: TRBJ2-7
D: .
CDR3: CSVVVTGTTYEQYF
DNA: TGCAGCGTTGTTGTGACAGGCACAACCTACGAGCAGTACTTC

size: .
V: TRBV21-1
J: TRBJ1-1
D: .
CDR3: CASPLGGTNTEAFF
DNA: TGTGCCAGCCCCCTGGGGGGGACGAACACTGAAGCTTTCTTT

size: .
V: TRBV6-4
J: TRBJ2-6
D: .
CDR3: CASSGRRGGSGANVLTF
DNA: TGTGCCAGCAGTGGGCGAAGGGGCGGCTCTGGGGCCAACGTCCTGACTTTC

size: .
V: TRBV7-2
J: TRBJ1-1
D: .
CDR3: CASSASGVHTEAFF
DNA: TGTGCCAGCAGCGCCTCAGGGGTCCACACTGAAGCTTTCTTT

size: .
V: TRBV7-9
J: TRBJ1-1
D: .
CDR3: CASSPPRNTEAFF
DNA: TGTGCCAGCAGCCCCCCCAGAAACACTGAAGCTTTCTTT

size: .
V: TRBV5-1
J: TRBJ2-7
D: .
CDR3: CASSLQGNEQYF
DNA: TGCGCCAGCAGCTTGCAGGGGAACGAGCAGTACTTC

size: .
V: TRBV30
J: TRBJ1-5
D: .
CDR3: CAWSGRQGIGQPQHF
DNA: TGTGCCTGGAGTGGGAGGCAAGGGATTGGTCAGCCCCAGCATTTT

size: .
V: TRBV6-5
J: TRBJ1-4
D: .
CDR3: CATRGGVGANEKLFF
DNA: TGTGCCACCAGAGGGGGGGTCGGGGCTAATGAAAAACTGTTTTTT

size: .
V: TRBV18
J: TRBJ1-5
D: .
CDR3: CASSPPNAGSNQPQHF
DNA: TGTGCCAGCTCACCGCCTAACGCGGGGAGCAATCAGCCCCAGCATTTT

size: .
V: TRBV5-5
J: TRBJ2-1
D: .
CDR3: CASSLVAIDNEQFF
DNA: TGTGCCAGCAGCTTGGTGGCAATTGACAATGAGCAGTTCTTC

size: few
V: TRBV7-8
J: TRBJ2-7
D: .
CDR3: CASSLISGPLSAYEQYF
DNA: TGTGCCAGCAGCTTAATCAGTGGGCCCCTTTCGGCCTACGAGCAGTACTTC

size: .
V: TRBV19
J: TRBJ1-2
D: .
CDR3: CASTRRGGTAYGYGYTF
DNA: TGTGCCAGTACCCGACGGGGCGGGACCGCCTATGGTTATGGCTACACCTTC

size: .
V: TRBV7-8
J: TRBJ1-1
D: TRBD1
CDR3: CASRHDPGQGLGAFF
DNA: TGTGCCAGCAGGCACGACCCGGGACAGGGGCTAGGGGCTTTCTTT

size: .
V: TRBV11-2
J: TRBJ2-7
D: TRBD2
CDR3: CASSLGTSGSYEQYF
DNA: TGTGCCAGCAGCTTAGGGACTAGCGGGAGCTACGAGCAGTACTTC

size: .
V: TRBV6-1
J: TRBJ1-5
D: .
CDR3: CASSSQPPRGQPQHF
DNA: TGTGCCAGCAGTTCGCAGCCACCTAGAGGTCAGCCCCAGCATTTT

size: once
V: TRBV30
J: TRBJ2-5
D: TRBD1
CDR3: CAWSGRGTGQETQYF
DNA: TGTGCCTGGAGTGGACGGGGGACAGGGCAAGAGACCCAGTACTTC

size: .
V: TRBV21-1
J: TRBJ1-2
D: .
CDR3: CASSKFRFEGGGGVVYGYTF
DNA: TGTGCCAGCAGCAAATTCAGATTCGAGGGAGGAGGGGGGGTGGTCTATGGCTACACCTTC

size: .
V: TRBV20-1
J: TRBJ1-2
D: TRBD1
CDR3: CSASYSGTGGHGYTF
DNA: TGCAGTGCTAGTTACTCCGGGACAGGGGGACATGGCTACACCTTC

size: .
V: TRBV27
J: TRBJ1-5
D: .
CDR3: CASSLSHRDQPQHF
DNA: TGTGCCAGCAGTTTATCGCACCGGGATCAGCCCCAGCATTTT

size: .
V: TRBV4-2
J: TRBJ1-5
D: TRBD1
CDR3: CASSQGQGGQPQHF
DNA: TGTGCCAGCAGCCAAGGACAGGGGGGCCAGCCCCAGCATTTT

size: .
V: TRBV6-6
J: TRBJ1-3
D: .
CDR3: CASSYQDRRNTIYF
DNA: TGTGCCAGCAGTTACCAGGACAGAAGGAACACCATATATTTT

size: .
V: TRBV2
J: TRBJ2-7
D: .
CDR3: CASSEVEGGGDEQYF
DNA: TGTGCCAGCAGCGAAGTCGAAGGGGGGGGAGACGAGCAGTACTTC

size: .
V: TRBV4-2
J: TRBJ2-7
D: .
CDR3: CASSPRLDPYEQYF
DNA: TGTGCCAGCAGCCCCCGACTAGACCCCTACGAGCAGTACTTC

size: .
V: TRBV19
J: TRBJ2-1
D: .
CDR3: CASRDTNYNEQFF
DNA: TGTGCCAGTAGGGACACGAACTACAATGAGCAGTTCTTC

size: once
V: TRBV19
J: TRBJ1-5
D: .
CDR3: CASSITPTGTNQPQHF
DNA: TGTGCCAGTAGTATTACCCCTACAGGGACCAATCAGCCCCAGCATTTT

size: .
V: TRBV6-2/TRBV6-3
J: TRBJ1-5
D: .
CDR3: CASSYPPGTSNQPQHF
DNA: TGTGCCAGCAGTTATCCACCCGGGACAAGCAATCAGCCCCAGCATTTT

size: few
V: TRBV7-6
J: TRBJ2-7
D: .
CDR3: CASSASGESGQYF
DNA: TGTGCCAGCAGCGCGTCCGGGGAGTCGGGGCAGTACTTC

size: .
V: TRBV5-1
J: TRBJ1-1
D: .
CDR3: CASSIQGIAEAFF
DNA: TGCGCCAGCAGCATACAGGGAATCGCTGAAGCTTTCTTT

size: .
V: TRBV5-1
J: TRBJ1-1
D: .
CDR3: CASSPPLPTDTEAFF
DNA: TGCGCCAGCAGCCCCCCCCTCCCAACGGACACTGAAGCTTTCTTT

size: .
V: TRBV7-3
J: TRBJ2-1
D: .
CDR3: CASSLSAASSYNEQFF
DNA: TGTGCCAGCAGCTTATCTGCGGCCAGCTCCTACAATGAGCAGTTCTTC

size: .
V: TRBV6-5
J: TRBJ1-2
D: TRBD1
CDR3: CASRQTGANYGYTF
DNA: TGTGCCAGCAGGCAGACAGGGGCCAACTATGGCTACACCTTC

size: .
V: TRBV28
J: TRBJ1-2
D: TRBD1
CDR3: CASSSPPIQGDYTF
DNA: TGTGCCAGCAGTTCACCTCCTATACAGGGGGACTACACCTTC

size: .
V: TRBV27
J: TRBJ2-2
D: TRBD1
CDR3: CASSPGQGDSGELFF
DNA: TGTGCCAGCAGTCCGGGACAGGGGGACTCCGGGGAGCTGTTTTTT

size: .
V: TRBV5-5
J: TRBJ1-2
D: TRBD1
CDR3: CASSEGQARGYGYTF
DNA: TGTGCCAGCAGCGAAGGACAGGCCCGAGGCTATGGCTACACCTTC

size: few
V: TRBV29-1
J: TRBJ2-1
D: .
CDR3: CSATKTGLGFF
DNA: TGCAGCGCGACTAAGACAGGTTTAGGGTTCTTC

size: .
V: TRBV6-1
J: TRBJ1-2
D: TRBD1
CDR3: CASSEGQGAYGYTF
DNA: TGTGCCAGCAGTGAAGGACAGGGAGCCTATGGCTACACCTTC

size: .
V: TRBV15
J: TRBJ1-3
D: .
CDR3: CATSRDDRSSGNTIYF
DNA: TGTGCCACCAGCAGAGACGACAGAAGCTCTGGAAACACCATATATTTT

size: .
V: TRBV27
J: TRBJ2-7
D: .
CDR3: CASSYIGQLGEQYF
DNA: TGTGCCAGCAGTTACATCGGACAGCTAGGAGAGCAGTACTTC

size: .
V: TRBV1
J: TRBJ2-2
D: .
CDR3: CTSSQDGHNTGELFF
DNA: TGCACCAGCAGCCAAGATGGGCATAACACCGGGGAGCTGTTTTTT

size: once
V: TRBV7-2
J: TRBJ2-1
D: TRBD2
CDR3: CASSLVSSGAYNEQFF
DNA: TGTGCCAGCAGCTTAGTATCTAGCGGGGCCTACAATGAGCAGTTCTTC

size: .
V: TRBV6-5
J: TRBJ1-2
D: .
CDR3: CASSPGGNYGYTF
DNA: TGTGCCAGCAGTCCTGGGGGGAACTATGGCTACACCTTC

size: .
V: TRBV19
J: TRBJ2-1
D: TRBD1
CDR3: CASSPGDRGQRFF
DNA: TGTGCCAGTAGTCCCGGGGACAGGGGGCAGCGGTTCTTC